Shown below are 8 T cell receptor beta chains from a single sample sequenced in a study of blood T cells in healthy people across ages. It was with a sample-barcoded 5' primer and a J-beta primer mix that a second PCR of roughly 6 to 12 cycles was run. From the 5' RACE reads, TCRdb called clonotypes with MiXCR, one entry per CDR3 protein. The sample holds roughly 1.4 million distinct CDR3 sequences; roughly 64% are singletons and the top ten take 6.5% to 8%. What was sequenced was blood. These receptors were taken from a man younger than 35 in good health.

CDR3 DNA sequence: TGCAGTGCTAGATCGCTTACTACCTACGAGCAGTACTTC. It is translated as CSARSLTTYEQYF. The V gene is TRBV20-1, the J gene TRBJ2-7; D unresolved. The germline V gene has CDR1 DFQATT and CDR2 SNEGSKA (reference sequence). This CDR3 has 13 residues. V shed 2 bases and J shed 2 bases, with 10 bases lying between them.

The chain uses TRBV29-1 and TRBJ1-1; no definite D call. V was trimmed by 0 bases and J by 6 bases, leaving 14 bases between them. CDR1 and CDR2 (germline): SQVTM, ANQGSEA. This CDR3 contains 14 residues. CDR3 DNA sequence: TGCAGCGTTGAAGATATGGGTTTGGCCGCTGAAGCTTTCTTT. Its protein is CSVEDMGLAAEAFF. Combining the CDR3 with reference TRBV29-1 and TRBJ1-1 gives the whole variable domain SAVISQKPSRDICQRGTSLTIQCQVDSQVTMMFWYRQQPGQSLTLIATANQGSEATYESGFVIDKFPISRPNLTFSTLTVSNMSPEDSSIYLCSVEDMGLAAEAFFGQGTRLTVV.

The sample holds many counts of this clonotype. The rearrangement uses TRBV20-1 and TRBJ2-5; D not resolved. Trimming took off 1 base at V and 5 bases at J, with 17 bases between the two ends. Germline lookup yields CDR1 DFQATT and CDR2 SNEGSKA (reference sequence). This CDR3 is 15 amino acids long. The CDR3 nucleotides are TGCAGTGCTAGAGGCCCCGCGCTGGCGACGGAGACCCAGTACTTC. Amino acid sequence: CSARGPALATETQYF.

This clonotype was found a few times. The V gene is TRBV24-1, the J gene TRBJ2-4; TRBD2 is a possible D gene (6 bases). TRBJ2-7 matches the DNA end more closely, so the J call is doubtful. The CDR3 totals 12 residues. Germline V gene lookup returns CDR1 KGHDR and CDR2 SFDVKD. The CDR3 region is CATGDSFYEQYF. CDR3 coding DNA: TGTGCCACCGGGGACTCTTTCTACGAGCAGTACTTC.

This clonotype was recorded a few times. The chain carries TRBV7-9 and TRBJ1-2; D is ambiguous. This CDR3 spans 13 amino acids. Germline lookup yields CDR1 SEHNR and CDR2 FQNEAQ (reference sequence). V was pared by 1 base and J by 6 bases, with 9 bases between. In DNA form, the CDR3 reads TGTGCCAGCAGCTTAGGGGCCGGCCATGGCTACACCTTC. It encodes CASSLGAGHGYTF.

The V gene is TRBV6-2 or TRBV6-3, the J gene TRBJ2-2; D is unresolved. The CDR3 spans 13 residues. Trimming removed 0 bases at V and 6 bases at J, with 5 bases between. Per germline, CDR1 MNHEY and CDR2 SVGEGT. The CDR3 DNA reads as TGTGCCAGCAGTTACTCGTTTCCCGGGGAGCTGTTTTTT. It is translated as CASSYSFPGELFF.

This clonotype was seen just once. V is TRBV6-5 and J is TRBJ1-5, with a tentative D call TRBD1 (6 bases). This CDR3 contains 14 residues. From germline, CDR1 is MNHEY and CDR2 SVGAGI. V was clipped by 6 bases and J by 1 base, with 10 bases between them. The CDR3 is CASSRDTSNQPQHF. Written as DNA, the CDR3 is TGTGCCAGCAGCCGGGACACAAGCAATCAGCCCCAGCATTTT.

This sequence joins TRBV9 and TRBJ1-2; D is undetermined. CDR3 length: 15 amino acids. Deletions cut 4 bases from V and 5 bases from J, with 18 bases between. Germline V gives CDR1 SGDLS, CDR2 YYNGEE. The CDR3 loop is CASSPGVIVGYGYTF. CDR3 DNA sequence: TGTGCCAGCAGCCCCGGGGTGATCGTGGGGTATGGCTACACCTTC.